Described below is a single T cell receptor beta chain sequence and its context. The antigen remains unidentified. The source of the sample is a study of T cell responses to AZD1222 COVID-19 vaccine. Background on the study: Timing groups of about 4 and about 12 weeks for second doses were pooled. Whole-study findings and limits: Repertoires were obtained only post-peak T cell response. Spike-specific TCR repertoires showed rising breadth and depth after two AZD1222 doses.

Libraries were prepared by immunoSEQ multiplex PCR; TCRdb keeps only in-frame clonotypes and omits some of them. The sample records some 150,000 clones, 85% to 95% being singletons. The origin of this receptor is an adult in good health. Sequenced material: peripheral blood, taken on day 0 of AZD1222 vaccination.

The CDR3: CASSQDPLEQGRMAQPQHF. The CDR3 nucleotides read TGCGCCAGCAGCCAAGATCCACTCGAACAGGGGAGAATGGCTCAGCCCCAGCATTTT. This chain connects TRBV4-1 to TRBJ1-5, with 7 bases identical to TRBD1. V trimming: 0 bases; J trimming: 6 bases; junction bases outside the gene matches: 17. Germline CDR1 MGHRA, CDR2 YSYEKL. The CDR3 length is 19 residues.